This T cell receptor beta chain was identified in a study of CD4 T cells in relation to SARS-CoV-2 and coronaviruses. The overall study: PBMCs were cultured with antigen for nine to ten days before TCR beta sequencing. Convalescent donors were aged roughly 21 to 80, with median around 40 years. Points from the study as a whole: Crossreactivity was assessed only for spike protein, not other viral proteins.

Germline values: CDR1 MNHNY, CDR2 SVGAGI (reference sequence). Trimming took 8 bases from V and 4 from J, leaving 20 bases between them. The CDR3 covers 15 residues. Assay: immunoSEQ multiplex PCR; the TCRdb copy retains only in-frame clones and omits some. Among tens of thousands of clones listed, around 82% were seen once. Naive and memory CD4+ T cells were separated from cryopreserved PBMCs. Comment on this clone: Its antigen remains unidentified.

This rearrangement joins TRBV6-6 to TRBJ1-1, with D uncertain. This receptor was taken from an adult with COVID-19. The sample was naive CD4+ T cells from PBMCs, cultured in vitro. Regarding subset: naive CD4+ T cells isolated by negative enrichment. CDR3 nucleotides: TGTGCCAGCCCCCGAAATCCCGAGGGAGGCACTGAAGCTTTCTTT. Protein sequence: CASPRNPEGGTEAFF.